A single sample gave rise to the 5 T cell receptor beta chains below, sequenced in a study of T cell repertoires in cytomegalovirus infection (dated by TCRdb to 2018 to 2020). Sequencing instrument: Illumina HiSeq 1500. The public sequencing data were trimmed at Q25 with fastp and processed into clonotypes with MiXCR by TCRdb, which kept only in-frame beta chains. CDR3 protein sequences are deduplicated, and each keeps its most common genes and DNA. For this sample there are approximately 240,000 distinct CDR3 sequences; around 12% appear just once. Under 2% of the sample belongs to the ten largest clones. The sample consisted of PBMCs. The receptors originated from a human donor in good health (CMV status not recorded). Some clones in this sample may be carry-over from other donors' samples.

The sample holds many counts of this clonotype. The chain links TRBV6-2 or TRBV6-3 to TRBJ2-5; TRBD2 aligns across 8 bases. CDR1 and CDR2 (germline): MNHEY, SVGEGT. With 2 bases clipped from V and 3 bases from J, the junction kept 2 bases outside the gene matches. This CDR3 region has 14 residues. The CDR3 loop is CASSYQLAEETQYF. The CDR3 DNA follows: TGTGCCAGCAGTTACCAACTAGCGGAAGAGACCCAGTACTTC.

V usage is TRBV10-3 and J usage is TRBJ2-5, with TRBD2 identical over 14 bases. Trimming removed 8 bases from V and 2 bases from J; junction bases left unmatched: 10. CDR3 length: 17 residues. Germline V gene sequence: CDR1 ENHRY, CDR2 SYGVKD. The CDR3 region has the DNA TGTGCCATCTCGGGAAGGACTAGCGGGGGGTTACAAGAGACCCAGTACTTC. It codes for CAISGRTSGGLQETQYF.

Details on this clonotype: This may stem from a read error, because a much larger clone lies one nucleotide away. V gene TRBV28 combines with J gene TRBJ1-1, with 7 bases aligning to TRBD1. The CDR3 runs 15 residues. Germline V gene data show CDR1 as MDHEN and CDR2 as SYDVKM. In DNA form, the CDR3 reads TGTGCCAGCAGTTTCTCCTCCGGACAGGCTTTTGAAGCTTTCTTC. It codes for CASSFSSGQAFEAFF.

The chain combines TRBV5-6 with TRBJ2-7; D is unclear. The germline gives CDR1 SGHDT, CDR2 YYEEEE. Trimming took off 4 bases at V and 3 bases at J, with 11 bases between the two ends. The CDR3 sequence is 13 residues long. DNA of the CDR3: TGTGCCAGCAGCGCCGGAACGGACTACGAGCAGTACTTC. It specifies CASSAGTDYEQYF. The whole variable domain, remainder taken from reference TRBV5-6 and TRBJ2-7, is DAGVTQSPTHLIKTRGQQVTLRCSPKSGHDTVSWYQQALGQGPQFIFQYYEEEERQRGNFPDRFSGHQFPNYSSELNVNALLLGDSALYLCASSAGTDYEQYFGPGTRLTVT.

This clonotype was detected only a few times. V is TRBV7-6 and J is TRBJ2-7, with D possibly being TRBD1 (6 bases). Trimming removed 7 bases at V and 5 bases at J, with 15 bases between. Germline lookup yields CDR1 SGHVS and CDR2 FNYEAQ. The CDR3 loop spans 13 amino acids. CDR3 protein: CASTDMWDNEQYF. In nucleotides, the CDR3 is TGTGCCAGCACCGATATGTGGGACAACGAGCAGTACTTC.